The 21 T cell receptor beta chains below were found in one sample sequenced in a study of shared clonotypes between healthy human individuals. The method was immunoSEQ multiplex PCR; TCRdb's version includes in-frame clones alone and lacks a portion of them. Among around 2.1 million clones, approximately 94% were seen once, and the ten largest hold 0.1% to 0.15%. The sequencing input was naive CD4+ T cells sorted from blood. As for subset: CD45RA+ positively selected. These receptors were obtained from a man between 18 and 35 years old in good health.

This sequence joins TRBV6-6 and TRBJ2-7; D not resolved. This CDR3 contains 13 residues. V shed 6 bases and J shed 0 bases, with 9 bases lying between them. Looked up from germline, CDR1 is MNHNY and CDR2 is SVGAGI (reference sequence). This chain's CDR3 is CASSLKYSYEQYF. The CDR3 DNA follows: TGTGCCAGCAGCCTCAAGTACTCCTACGAGCAGTACTTC.

J is TRBJ1-1 and V is TRBV5-1; D might be TRBD1 (5 bases). CDR3 length: 15 amino acids. Trimming stripped 3 bases from V and 6 bases from J, with 18 bases between. The germline V gene encodes CDR1 SGHRS and CDR2 YFSETQ. The CDR3 DNA is TGCGCCAGCAGCTCCGCAGGGTCGTTTCGCGCTGAAGCTTTCTTT. Protein: CASSSAGSFRAEAFF.

The sample holds a few counts of this clone. The chain uses TRBV11-2 and TRBJ1-6, with 9 bases that match TRBD1. V dropped 5 bases and J dropped 19; count of bases not matched to a gene: 9. The CDR3 is made up of 12 amino acids. The germline V gene has CDR1 SGHAT and CDR2 FQNNGV. This CDR3 reads CASSLHRDRVHF. The DNA of the CDR3 is TGTGCCAGCAGCCTTCACCGGGACAGGGTACACTTT. Full variable domain (outside the CDR3, taken from reference TRBV11-2 and TRBJ1-6): EAGVAQSPRYKIIEKRQSVAFWCNPISGHATLYWYQQILGQGPKLLIQFQNNGVVDDSQLPKDRFSAERLKGVDSTLKIQPAKLEDSAVYLCASSLHRDRVHFGNGTRLTVT.

Of note for this clone: This CDR3 is also generated by other DNA sequences in the sample. V and J are TRBV6-5 and TRBJ1-2, with 7 bases aligning to TRBD1. Germline V CDR1 and CDR2: MNHEY, SVGAGI. Trimming at V came to 6 bases and at J to 2 bases, leaving 3 bases not matched to a gene. The CDR3 consists of 13 residues. CDR3 in DNA: TGTGCCAGCAGAGCGACAGGGAACTATGGCTACACCTTC. Encoded protein: CASRATGNYGYTF.

The genes are TRBV5-1 and TRBJ1-1, with 11 bases lining up with TRBD1. In germline, CDR1 is SGHRS, CDR2 YFSETQ. The CDR3 runs to 19 residues. J gave up 1 base and V 0 bases, and 11 bases lay outside the gene matches. In nucleotides, the CDR3 is TGCGCCAGCAGCTTGGGAGGCGTGGGACAGGGGGATCCGAACACTGAAGCTTTCTTT. Its protein product is CASSLGGVGQGDPNTEAFF.

The J gene is TRBJ1-1, the V gene TRBV5-1; D call uncertain. The germline V and J ends were trimmed by 4 bases and 0 bases, with 13 bases remaining between them. CDR1 SGHRS and CDR2 YFSETQ come from the germline V gene. The CDR3 consists of 15 residues. Here the CDR3 DNA reads TGCGCCAGCAGCATGACCGGCGAGATGAACACTGAAGCTTTCTTT. Translated, it gives CASSMTGEMNTEAFF.

In regard to this clone: Other DNA sequences of this sample code for an identical CDR3. This chain uses TRBV2 with TRBJ1-5; no definite D call. The V end was cut by 6 bases, the J end by 4 bases, with 10 bases between. This CDR3 region has 13 residues. Germline assignment: CDR1 SNHLY and CDR2 FYNNEI. CDR3 DNA: TGTGCCAGCAGCCCCGGACTGAATCAGCCCCAGCATTTT. As protein: CASSPGLNQPQHF.

The rearrangement links TRBV10-3 to TRBJ2-3; 8 nucleotides agree with TRBD2. CDR1 is ENHRY and CDR2 is SYGVKD in the germline V gene. Trimming at V came to 4 bases and at J to 2 bases, leaving 8 bases not matched to a gene. This CDR3 comprises 16 residues. The CDR3 nucleotides read TGTGCCATCAGTGGTAGTACGGGAGGGATCACAGATACGCAGTATTTT. Residues: CAISGSTGGITDTQYF.

This clone was seen once. The V call is TRBV6-1, the J call TRBJ2-7; TRBD1 matches 9 bases. V gave up 11 bases and J gave up 4 bases; unmatched junction bases: 12. The CDR3 totals 14 residues. Germline lookup yields CDR1 MNHNS and CDR2 SASEGT. The CDR3 spells CAGSEDRGSYEQYF. CDR3 bases: TGTGCCGGGTCCGAGGACAGGGGAAGTTACGAGCAGTACTTC.

On this clone itself: Sequence at one end of the junction differs from germline and may be a read error. This chain links TRBV5-6 with TRBJ2-2, with D possibly TRBD2 on 5 matching bases. Germline V gene sequence: CDR1 SGHDT, CDR2 YYEEEE. This CDR3 has 15 residues. CDR3 coding DNA: TGTGCCAGCAACCTCGGCGTATCGAACACCGGGGAGCTGGTTTTT. Its protein product is CASNLGVSNTGELVF.

Note on this clone: One end of the junction fails to match germline, which may point to a read error. The rearrangement uses TRBV9 and TRBJ1-2; TRBD1 is a possible D gene (6 bases). This CDR3 has 15 amino acids. The germline V gene has CDR1 SGDLS and CDR2 YYNGEE. The CDR3 coding sequence is TGCTGGGGGCAGGTGGAATGGTGGTCCAGCTATGGCTACACCTTC. Its protein product is CWGQVEWWSSYGYTF.

With respect to this clone: This same CDR3 is encoded by further DNA sequences in the sample. The chain combines TRBV10-3 with TRBJ1-1; TRBD1 aligns across 7 bases. The CDR3 totals 14 residues. Germline loops: CDR1 ENHRY, CDR2 SYGVKD. The ends lost 6 bases at V and 0 bases at J; junction bases unmatched: 4. The CDR3 is CAIRGTVMNTEAFF. CDR3 sequence (DNA): TGTGCCATCAGAGGGACAGTAATGAACACTGAAGCTTTCTTT.

J is TRBJ1-3 and V is TRBV19; D ambiguous. The germline gives CDR1 LNHDA, CDR2 SQIVND (reference sequence). The CDR3 runs to 15 residues. The ends were cut back, 7 bases at V and 1 base at J, with 14 bases in the middle. The DNA for the CDR3 is TGTGCCAGTAAAGAGTCTGCGACTTCTGGAAACACCATATATTTT. As protein: CASKESATSGNTIYF. Full variable domain (missing parts from reference TRBV19 and TRBJ1-3): DGGITQSPKYLFRKEGQNVTLSCEQNLNHDAMYWYRQDPGQGLRLIYYSQIVNDFQKGDIAEGYSVSREKKESFPLTVTSAQKNPTAFYLCASKESATSGNTIYFGEGSWLTVV.

The chain has TRBV10-2 and TRBJ2-3; D is possibly TRBD1 (6 bases). Germline V gives CDR1 WSHSY, CDR2 SAAADI. V dropped 10 bases and J dropped 3 bases, with 20 bases sitting between them. The CDR3 totals 15 residues. The chain's CDR3 is CATQSLTGKTDTQYF. The CDR3 nucleotides are TGCGCCACCCAATCCTTAACAGGGAAGACAGATACGCAGTATTTT.

The chain recombines TRBV12-5 with TRBJ1-5; D ambiguous. CDR1 and CDR2 (germline): LGHNT, FRNRAP. V dropped 1 base and J dropped 3 bases, with 16 bases sitting between them. The CDR3 is 17 amino acids. CDR3 region: CASGLAPFSRYNQPQHF. The CDR3 DNA follows: TGTGCTAGTGGTTTGGCCCCGTTCTCGCGGTACAATCAGCCCCAGCATTTT.

For this clone: Other DNA sequences within the sample encode an identical CDR3. The rearrangement joins TRBV7-2 to TRBJ1-1, with TRBD1 identical over 8 bases. Losses at the gene ends were 3 bases for V and 4 bases for J; bases not matched to a gene: 7. This CDR3 contains 15 residues. The germline gives CDR1 SGHTA, CDR2 FQGNSA. The CDR3 DNA reads TGTGCCAGCAGCTTGGGTCAGGGGGCTCGCACTGAAGCTTTCTTT. Protein: CASSLGQGARTEAFF.

A word on this clone: Other DNA sequences in this sample translate to the same CDR3. V usage is TRBV5-4 and J usage is TRBJ2-3; D is undetermined. With 4 bases removed from V and 0 bases from J, the gap between germline ends came to 6 bases. The length of the CDR3 is 13 residues. CDR1 is SGHNT, CDR2 YYREEE, per germline (reference sequence). CDR3 loop: CASSLRSTDTQYF. In DNA form, the CDR3 reads TGTGCCAGCAGCCTTCGGAGCACAGATACGCAGTATTTT. The full variable domain, completed using reference TRBV5-4 and TRBJ2-3, is ETGVTQSPTHLIKTRGQQVTLRCSSQSGHNTVSWYQQALGQGPQFIFQYYREEENGRGNFPPRFSGLQFPNYSSELNVNALELDDSALYLCASSLRSTDTQYFGPGTRLTVL.

V gene TRBV7-9 combines with J gene TRBJ1-1, with no clear D. CDR1 is SEHNR, CDR2 FQNEAQ, per germline (reference sequence). V was shortened by 4 bases and J by 1 base, with 19 bases between the two germline ends. CDR3 length: 17 residues. CDR3 DNA sequence: TGTGCCAGCAGCTCCCGATCGGCGGGAGTAGGGAACACTGAAGCTTTCTTT. It yields the protein CASSSRSAGVGNTEAFF.

The chain recombines TRBV19 with TRBJ2-2; 11 bases line up with TRBD2. The CDR3 is made up of 16 amino acids. Trimming took 4 bases from V and 4 from J; bases not matched to a gene: 5. CDR1 and CDR2 from the germline V gene are LNHDA and SQIVND (reference sequence). CDR3 in DNA: TGTGCCAGTAGTACCCTAGCGGGAGGAACCACCGGGGAGCTGTTTTTT. Its translation: CASSTLAGGTTGELFF.

The chain couples TRBV18 to TRBJ2-5; no firm D call. Germline V CDR1 and CDR2: KGHSH, LQKENI. This CDR3 comprises 14 residues. Deletions cut 6 bases from V and 4 bases from J, with 15 bases between. The CDR3 sequence: CASSLKSVGETQYF. The CDR3, as DNA: TGTGCCAGCTCCCTGAAGTCCGTGGGAGAGACCCAGTACTTC.

The chain couples TRBV2 to TRBJ2-1; D tentatively reads TRBD1 or TRBD2 (6 bases each). The CDR3 sequence is 15 residues long. V gave up 4 bases and J gave up 9 bases, with 19 bases separating them. Germline loops: CDR1 SNHLY, CDR2 FYNNEI. The CDR3, as DNA: TGTGCCAGCAGTGGGTCGGGGGCCCCCGCCTCTGAGCAGTTCTTC. Its protein product is CASSGSGAPASEQFF.